The 10 T cell receptor beta chains listed next were all sequenced from one sample in a study of shared clonotypes between healthy human individuals. The naive CD8 fraction comprised CD45RO-negative cells positively selected for CCR7 and excluded terminally differentiated effector memory CD45RA+ cells. Libraries were prepared by immunoSEQ multiplex PCR; TCRdb keeps only in-frame clonotypes and omits some of them. The sample holds about 590,000 clones, roughly 95% seen once. The source material was naive CD8+ T cells sorted from blood. These receptor sequences come from a young woman in good health.

This chain uses TRBV5-6 with TRBJ1-1; TRBD1 is a possible D gene (5 bases). This CDR3 is built from 11 residues. V was cut by 3 bases and J by 6 bases, with 6 bases left in between. The germline gives CDR1 SGHDT, CDR2 YYEEEE. The CDR3: CASSWGSEAFF. The CDR3 DNA reads as TGTGCCAGCAGCTGGGGGTCTGAAGCTTTCTTT.

The chain is built from TRBV27 and TRBJ2-7; 12 bases fit TRBD1. V lost 2 bases, J lost 3 bases, and 5 bases stayed unmatched. Germline V gene data show CDR1 as MNHEY and CDR2 as SMNVEV (reference sequence). The CDR3 loop spans 16 amino acids. The DNA for the CDR3 is TGTGCCAGCAGTTTAACCGGGACAGGGGGCTTCTACGAGCAGTACTTC. This encodes CASSLTGTGGFYEQYF.

The V and J genes are TRBV9 and TRBJ2-1; D not resolved. This CDR3 has 14 amino acids. V lost 6 bases to trimming and J lost 2 bases, with 12 bases between them. Germline V gives CDR1 SGDLS, CDR2 YYNGEE. CDR3 nucleotide sequence: TGTGCCAGCAATTGGGCTACCACCTACAATGAGCAGTTCTTC. This codes for CASNWATTYNEQFF.

The CDR3 nucleotides read TGTGCCAGCAGCTTAGTAGGGGACGGAGCTTTTAACTATGGCTACACCTTC. Its translation: CASSLVGDGAFNYGYTF. The chain employs TRBV13 and TRBJ1-2; maybe TRBD1 (5 bases). The V gene's germline CDR1 is PRHDT and CDR2 FYEKMQ (reference sequence). This CDR3 is built from 17 residues. The V end lost 1 base, the J end lost 1 base, and 16 bases lay between the germline ends.

The chain links TRBV4-1 to TRBJ1-1; no firm D call. V shed 0 bases and J shed 5 bases, with 7 bases lying between them. This CDR3 contains 13 residues. Germline assignment: CDR1 MGHRA and CDR2 YSYEKL. This chain's CDR3 is CASSQDRDTEAFF. As DNA, the CDR3 is TGCGCCAGCAGCCAAGACCGTGATACTGAAGCTTTCTTT.

The chain uses TRBV27 and TRBJ2-7; 12 bases are shared with TRBD2. Germline CDR1 is MNHEY and CDR2 is SMNVEV (reference sequence). The CDR3 runs 17 residues. V lost 0 bases to trimming and J lost 4 bases; unmatched junction nucleotides: 7. CDR3 in amino acids: CASSLSLAGGGGYEQYF. The CDR3 coding sequence is TGTGCCAGCAGTTTATCGCTAGCGGGAGGGGGGGGATACGAGCAGTACTTC.

The chain carries TRBV9 and TRBJ2-3, with D unclear. V was shortened by 4 bases and J by 6 bases, with 18 bases between the two germline ends. From germline, CDR1 is SGDLS and CDR2 YYNGEE. This CDR3 spans 15 amino acids. Here the CDR3 reads CASSPRGRSPDTQYF. CDR3 DNA: TGTGCCAGCAGCCCCCGAGGAAGAAGCCCGGATACGCAGTATTTT.

V usage is TRBV27 and J usage is TRBJ1-1, with D possibly matching TRBD1 (6 bases). The V end lost 5 bases, the J end lost 5 bases, and 12 bases lay between the germline ends. CDR3 length: 13 residues. Germline-derived CDR1 and CDR2 are MNHEY and SMNVEV (reference sequence). The DNA for the CDR3 is TGTGCCAGCAGTCACACAGGGATTACTGAAGCTTTCTTT. Translating gives CASSHTGITEAFF.

The rearrangement links TRBV9 to TRBJ2-1, with a weak D call TRBD1 (5 bases). The germline CDR1 and CDR2 sequences are SGDLS and YYNGEE. V shed 3 bases and J shed 8 bases, with 18 bases lying between them. There are 15 residues in the CDR3. The CDR3 loop is CASSAKSHRFDEQFF. The CDR3 DNA is TGTGCCAGCAGCGCCAAGAGCCACAGGTTCGATGAGCAGTTCTTC.

The chain is built from TRBV27 and TRBJ1-5; the D is unclear. Germline V CDR1 and CDR2: MNHEY, SMNVEV (reference sequence). V gave up 6 bases and J gave up 10 bases, with 22 bases separating them. CDR3 length equals 15 residues. The CDR3 spells CASRLSWRAWGPQHF. CDR3 DNA sequence: TGTGCCAGCAGACTCTCCTGGAGGGCATGGGGTCCCCAGCATTTT.